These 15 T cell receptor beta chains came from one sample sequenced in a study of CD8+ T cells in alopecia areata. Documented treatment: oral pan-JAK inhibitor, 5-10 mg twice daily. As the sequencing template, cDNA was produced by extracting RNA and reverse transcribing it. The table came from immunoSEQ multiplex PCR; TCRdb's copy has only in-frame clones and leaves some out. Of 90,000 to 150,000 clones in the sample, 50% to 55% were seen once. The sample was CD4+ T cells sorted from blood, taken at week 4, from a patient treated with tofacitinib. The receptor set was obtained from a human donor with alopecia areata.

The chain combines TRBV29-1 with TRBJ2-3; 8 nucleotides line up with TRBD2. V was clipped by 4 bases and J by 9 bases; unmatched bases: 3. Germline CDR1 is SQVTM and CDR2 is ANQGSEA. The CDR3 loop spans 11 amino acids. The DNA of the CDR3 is TGCAGCGTTGCGAGCGGGAGAACGCAGTATTTT. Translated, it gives CSVASGRTQYF.

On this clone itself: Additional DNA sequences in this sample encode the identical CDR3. The CDR3 loop reads CASSGREETQYF. The CDR3 nucleotides are TGTGCCAGCAGTGGCAGGGAAGAGACCCAGTACTTC. This chain uses TRBV27 with TRBJ2-5; D perhaps matches TRBD1 (5 bases). Germline CDR1 reads MNHEY; CDR2 reads SMNVEV (reference sequence). The CDR3 covers 12 residues. V lost 5 bases and J lost 3, with 7 bases in between.

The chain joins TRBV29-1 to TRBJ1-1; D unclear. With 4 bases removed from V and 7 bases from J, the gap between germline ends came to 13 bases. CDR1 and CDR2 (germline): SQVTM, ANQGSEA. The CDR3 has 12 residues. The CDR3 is CSVAPGSYEAFF. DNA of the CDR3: TGCAGCGTTGCCCCTGGGTCGTATGAAGCTTTCTTT.

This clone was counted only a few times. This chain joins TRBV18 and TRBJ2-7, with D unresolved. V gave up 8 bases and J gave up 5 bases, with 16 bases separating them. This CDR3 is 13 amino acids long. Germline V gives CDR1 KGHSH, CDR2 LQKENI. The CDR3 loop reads CASRMEPADEQYF. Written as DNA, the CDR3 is TGTGCCAGCCGCATGGAGCCGGCGGACGAGCAGTACTTC.

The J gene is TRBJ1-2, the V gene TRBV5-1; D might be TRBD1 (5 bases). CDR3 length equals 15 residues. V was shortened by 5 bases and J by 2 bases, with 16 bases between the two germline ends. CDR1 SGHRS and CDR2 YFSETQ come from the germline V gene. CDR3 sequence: CASRPYSEGNYGYTF. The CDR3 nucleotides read TGCGCCAGCAGGCCTTACAGTGAGGGGAACTATGGCTACACCTTC.

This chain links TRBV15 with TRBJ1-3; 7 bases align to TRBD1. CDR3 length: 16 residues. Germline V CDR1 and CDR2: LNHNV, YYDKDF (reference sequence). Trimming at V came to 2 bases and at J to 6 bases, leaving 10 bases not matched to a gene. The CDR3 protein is CATSRPGGGGENTIYF. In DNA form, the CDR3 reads TGTGCCACCAGCAGACCGGGAGGAGGGGGCGAAAACACCATATATTTT.

CDR3 in DNA: TGTGCCACCCAAAGGAGCGGAGGCACAGATACGCAGTATTTT. The encoded protein is CATQRSGGTDTQYF. The chain joins TRBV25-1 to TRBJ2-3; D is perhaps TRBD2 (5 bases). V lost 10 bases and J 1 base, leaving 15 bases between the germline ends. In germline, CDR1 is MGHDK, CDR2 SYGVNS. This CDR3 region has 14 residues.

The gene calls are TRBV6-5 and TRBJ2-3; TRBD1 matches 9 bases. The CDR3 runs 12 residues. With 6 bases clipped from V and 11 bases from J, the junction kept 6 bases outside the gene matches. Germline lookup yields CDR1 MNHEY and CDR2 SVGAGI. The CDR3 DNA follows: TGTGCCAGCAGGGACCGGGACAGGGTGCAGTATTTT. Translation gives CASRDRDRVQYF.

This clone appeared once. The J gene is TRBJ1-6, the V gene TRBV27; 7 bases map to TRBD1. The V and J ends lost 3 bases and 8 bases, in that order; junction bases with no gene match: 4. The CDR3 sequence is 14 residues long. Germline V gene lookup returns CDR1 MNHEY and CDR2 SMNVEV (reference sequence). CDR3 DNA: TGTGCCAGCAGTTTTTACAGGGGAGATTCACCCCTCCACTTT. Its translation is CASSFYRGDSPLHF.

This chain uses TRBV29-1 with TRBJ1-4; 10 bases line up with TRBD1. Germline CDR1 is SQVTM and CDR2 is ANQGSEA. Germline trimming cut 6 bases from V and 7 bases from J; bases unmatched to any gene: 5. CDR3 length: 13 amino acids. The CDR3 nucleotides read TGCAGCGTAACCGGGACAGGGGTTGAAAAACTGTTTTTT. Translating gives CSVTGTGVEKLFF.

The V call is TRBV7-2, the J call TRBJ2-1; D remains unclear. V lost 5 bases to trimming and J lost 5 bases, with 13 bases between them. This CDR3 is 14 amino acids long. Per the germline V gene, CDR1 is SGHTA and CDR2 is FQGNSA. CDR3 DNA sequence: TGTGCCAGCAGCACCTTTAGGGTGAACAATGAGCAGTTCTTC. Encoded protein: CASSTFRVNNEQFF.

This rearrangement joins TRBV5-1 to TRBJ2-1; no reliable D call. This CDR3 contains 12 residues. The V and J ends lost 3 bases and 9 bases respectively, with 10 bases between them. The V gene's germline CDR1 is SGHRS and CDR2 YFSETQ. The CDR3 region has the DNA TGCGCCAGCAGCTGGGCCGGTGGTGAGCAGTTCTTC. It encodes CASSWAGGEQFF. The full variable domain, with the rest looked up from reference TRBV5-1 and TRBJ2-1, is KAGVTQTPRYLIKTRGQQVTLSCSPISGHRSVSWYQQTPGQGLQFLFEYFSETQRNKGNFPGRFSGRQFSNSRSEMNVSTLELGDSALYLCASSWAGGEQFFGPGTRLTVL.

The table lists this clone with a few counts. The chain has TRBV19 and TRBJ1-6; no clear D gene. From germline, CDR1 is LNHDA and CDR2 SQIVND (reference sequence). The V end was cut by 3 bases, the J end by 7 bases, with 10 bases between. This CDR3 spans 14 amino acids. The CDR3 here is CASSIVALNSPLHF. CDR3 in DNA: TGTGCCAGTAGTATTGTGGCATTAAATTCACCCCTCCACTTT. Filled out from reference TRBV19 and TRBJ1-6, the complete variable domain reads DGGITQSPKYLFRKEGQNVTLSCEQNLNHDAMYWYRQDPGQGLRLIYYSQIVNDFQKGDIAEGYSVSREKKESFPLTVTSAQKNPTAFYLCASSIVALNSPLHFGNGTRLTVT.

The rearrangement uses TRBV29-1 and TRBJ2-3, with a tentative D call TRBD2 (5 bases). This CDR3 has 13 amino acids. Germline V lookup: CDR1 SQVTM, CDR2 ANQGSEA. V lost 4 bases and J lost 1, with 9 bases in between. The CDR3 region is CSVGAEGTDTQYF. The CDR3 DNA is TGCAGCGTTGGGGCGGAGGGCACAGATACGCAGTATTTT.

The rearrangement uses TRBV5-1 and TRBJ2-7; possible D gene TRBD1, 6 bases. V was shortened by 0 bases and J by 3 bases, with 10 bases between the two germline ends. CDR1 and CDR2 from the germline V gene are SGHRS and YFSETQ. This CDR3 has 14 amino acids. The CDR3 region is CASSLAPGDYEQYF. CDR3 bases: TGCGCCAGCAGCTTGGCCCCAGGGGACTACGAGCAGTACTTC.